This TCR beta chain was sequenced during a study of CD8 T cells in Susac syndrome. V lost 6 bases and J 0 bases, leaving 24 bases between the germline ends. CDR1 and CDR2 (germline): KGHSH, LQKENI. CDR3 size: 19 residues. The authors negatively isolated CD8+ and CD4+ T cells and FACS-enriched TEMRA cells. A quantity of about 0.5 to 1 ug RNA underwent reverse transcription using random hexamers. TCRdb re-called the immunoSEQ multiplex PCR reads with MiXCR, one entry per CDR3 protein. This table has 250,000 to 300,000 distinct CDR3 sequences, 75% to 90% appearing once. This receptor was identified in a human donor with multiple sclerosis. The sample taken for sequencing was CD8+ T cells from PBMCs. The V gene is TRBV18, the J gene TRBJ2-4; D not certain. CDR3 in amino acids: CASSQRSAETLLAKNIQYF. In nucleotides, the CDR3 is TGTGCCAGCTCCCAAAGGTCCGCAGAAACCTTACTAGCCAAAAACATTCAGTACTTC.